The 27 T cell receptor beta chains reported below all come from one sample, sequenced in a study of cytomegalovirus exposure and HLA in healthy donors. In the PCR, 60 Vbeta and 13 Jbeta primers were used. Profiled with immunoSEQ multiplex PCR; TCRdb holds only in-frame clones, not every one. The sample lists around 80,000 clones, 70% to 85% occurring once. Sequenced: PBMCs. Source of these receptors: a man aged 40-50 years in good health and CMV-seropositive.

The chain is built from TRBV4-1 and TRBJ1-5; TRBD1 might be the D (5 bases). The CDR3 is 18 amino acids. CDR1 and CDR2 (germline): MGHRA, YSYEKL. Trimming left V 0 bases short and J 0 bases short, with 15 bases between. CDR3 region: CASSQEDTLVYSNQPQHF. The CDR3 DNA reads TGCGCCAGCAGCCAAGAGGACACGCTGGTTTATAGCAATCAGCCCCAGCATTTT.

The chain has TRBV10-2 and TRBJ1-2, with D unresolved. The CDR3 length is 11 residues. CDR1 and CDR2 (germline): WSHSY, SAAADI. V was trimmed by 3 bases and J by 5 bases, leaving 4 bases between them. CDR3 nucleotide sequence: TGCGCCAGCAGTGACGGGTATGGCTACACCTTC. Its translation: CASSDGYGYTF.

This clone is a singleton in its sample. The chain is built from TRBV15 and TRBJ2-5; the D gene is possibly TRBD2 (5 bases). Germline V gene sequence: CDR1 LNHNV, CDR2 YYDKDF (reference sequence). The ends were cut back, 0 bases at V and 5 bases at J, with 10 bases in the middle. CDR3 length equals 14 residues. Here the CDR3 DNA reads TGTGCCACCAGCAGAGATAGGACTTCGGAGACCCAGTACTTC. Its translation: CATSRDRTSETQYF.

CDR3 nucleotide sequence: TGCGCCAGCAGCCAAGGGACTAGCGCCTACAATGAGCAGTTCTTC. This codes for CASSQGTSAYNEQFF. The chain has TRBV4-1 and TRBJ2-1, with 9 bases identical to TRBD2. The junction had 0 bases not matched to a gene; V was cut back by 1 base and J by 2 bases. The CDR3 has 15 amino acids. Germline V gene sequence: CDR1 MGHRA, CDR2 YSYEKL.

The chain joins TRBV2 to TRBJ2-1, with D unresolved. This CDR3 has 15 residues. The germline V gene has CDR1 SNHLY and CDR2 FYNNEI. V was clipped by 2 bases and J by 0 bases, with 8 bases between them. The CDR3 coding sequence is TGTGCCAGCAGTGAATTTGGCAGCTCCTACAATGAGCAGTTCTTC. Amino acids: CASSEFGSSYNEQFF.

The chain is built from TRBV28 and TRBJ2-7; TRBD1 matches 7 bases. The germline gives CDR1 MDHEN, CDR2 SYDVKM. The CDR3 has 13 residues. J lost 3 bases, V lost 4 bases, and 3 bases had no gene match. CDR3 residues: CASSSGQSYEQYF. The CDR3 DNA reads as TGTGCCAGCAGTTCGGGACAGAGCTACGAGCAGTACTTC.

The V call is TRBV7-9, the J call TRBJ2-3; weak D call: TRBD1 (6 bases). Germline V CDR1 and CDR2: SEHNR, FQNEAQ (reference sequence). The CDR3 runs 14 residues. Trimming cost V 3 bases and J 2 bases, with 9 bases left between them. CDR3 loop: CASSLTGYTDTQYF. Written as DNA, the CDR3 is TGTGCCAGCAGCTTGACAGGCTACACAGATACGCAGTATTTT.

The gene calls are TRBV28 and TRBJ1-5, with a possible D match to TRBD1 (5 bases). This CDR3 has 16 residues. Germline V CDR1 and CDR2: MDHEN, SYDVKM. The V gene lost 1 base and the J gene lost 4 bases, with 14 bases spanning the gap. CDR3 loop: CASSLSSGFLNQPQHF. The CDR3 coding sequence is TGTGCCAGCAGTTTATCTTCAGGGTTCTTAAATCAGCCCCAGCATTTT.

The CDR3 DNA reads as TGTGCCAGCAGGCGGACATTTTCCAATCAGCCCCAGCATTTT. Protein: CASRRTFSNQPQHF. This chain joins TRBV6-5 and TRBJ1-5; D may be TRBD1 (5 bases). The germline gives CDR1 MNHEY, CDR2 SVGAGI. The CDR3 spans 14 residues. V was pared by 6 bases and J by 3 bases, with 12 bases between.

The V call is TRBV2, the J call TRBJ1-2; 8 bases are shared with TRBD1. Per the germline V gene, CDR1 is SNHLY and CDR2 is FYNNEI. J lost 5 bases, V lost 5 bases, and 4 bases had no gene match. This CDR3 is built from 13 residues. The CDR3 region is CASSSDRVYGYTF. CDR3 sequence (DNA): TGTGCCAGCAGTTCGGACAGGGTATATGGCTACACCTTC.

This clone was recorded once. The J gene is TRBJ2-7, the V gene TRBV7-6, with 8 bases that match TRBD2. The CDR3 spans 14 residues. The J segment lost 0 bases and the V segment lost 4 bases, leaving 2 bases of the junction unmatched. Germline-derived CDR1 and CDR2 are SGHVS and FNYEAQ. The CDR3 is CASSWAGGSYEQYF. The CDR3 DNA reads TGTGCCAGCAGCTGGGCGGGAGGCTCCTACGAGCAGTACTTC.

The V call is TRBV5-6, the J call TRBJ2-7, with D uncertain. CDR1 is SGHDT and CDR2 is YYEEEE in the germline V gene. Trimming cost V 2 bases and J 1 base, with 7 bases left between them. This CDR3 has 13 residues. The CDR3 reads CASSFKLSYEQYF. As DNA, the CDR3 is TGTGCCAGCAGCTTCAAACTTTCCTACGAGCAGTACTTC.

This chain links TRBV27 with TRBJ2-7, with D perhaps matching TRBD2 (5 bases). CDR3 size: 15 residues. Trimming stripped 5 bases from V and 3 bases from J, with 17 bases between. Germline V CDR1 and CDR2: MNHEY, SMNVEV (reference sequence). The CDR3 sequence: CASSQSRGDLYEQYF. CDR3 nucleotides: TGTGCCAGCAGTCAGAGCCGGGGAGACCTCTACGAGCAGTACTTC.

The chain carries TRBV11-2 and TRBJ1-1; D is ambiguous. V lost 5 bases to trimming and J lost 11 bases, with 18 bases between them. CDR1 is SGHAT and CDR2 is FQNNGV in the germline V gene. The CDR3 sequence is 13 residues long. The CDR3 here is CASSPTTDSMAFF. The CDR3 nucleotides are TGTGCCAGCAGCCCGACTACAGACTCTATGGCTTTCTTT.

The chain joins TRBV9 to TRBJ1-2, with TRBD1 as a possible D gene (6 bases). The germline gives CDR1 SGDLS, CDR2 YYNGEE. The ends were cut back, 0 bases at V and 4 bases at J, with 13 bases in the middle. This CDR3 has 15 amino acids. The CDR3 loop reads CASSVGGGQAYGYTF. The CDR3 region has the DNA TGTGCCAGCAGCGTAGGCGGGGGGCAGGCCTATGGCTACACCTTC.

This chain joins TRBV29-1 and TRBJ1-5, with D possibly TRBD1 on 6 matching bases. Germline V CDR1 and CDR2: SQVTM, ANQGSEA. CDR3 length: 14 residues. Trimming shortened V by 7 bases and J by 0 bases, and 13 bases separated the two germline ends. The CDR3, as DNA: TGCAGCGCCCTGACAGGAAATAGCAATCAGCCCCAGCATTTT. It is translated as CSALTGNSNQPQHF.

This clone was observed a few times. V gene TRBV11-2 combines with J gene TRBJ2-1; TRBD2 agrees at 8 bases. The CDR3 is 19 residues long. V gave up 5 bases and J gave up 7 bases; unmatched junction bases: 22. Germline CDR1 reads SGHAT; CDR2 reads FQNNGV. This CDR3 reads CASSPSLSGRNLPVNEQFF. CDR3 nucleotide sequence: TGTGCCAGCAGCCCGTCCCTAAGCGGGAGAAATCTCCCGGTTAATGAGCAGTTCTTC. The full variable domain, in which reference TRBV11-2 and TRBJ2-1 provide the parts outside the CDR3, is EAGVAQSPRYKIIEKRQSVAFWCNPISGHATLYWYQQILGQGPKLLIQFQNNGVVDDSQLPKDRFSAERLKGVDSTLKIQPAKLEDSAVYLCASSPSLSGRNLPVNEQFFGPGTRLTVL.

The V and J genes are TRBV10-2 and TRBJ2-6; D possibly corresponds to TRBD1 (6 bases). This CDR3 has 18 residues. V lost 3 bases to trimming and J lost 1 base, with 16 bases between them. Germline V gives CDR1 WSHSY, CDR2 SAAADI. CDR3 residues: CASSDNGQGGSGANVLTF. The CDR3 DNA reads as TGCGCCAGCAGTGATAATGGACAAGGGGGATCTGGGGCCAACGTCCTGACTTTC.

The chain carries TRBV14 and TRBJ1-2; 7 bases match TRBD1. V trimming: 4 bases; J trimming: 2 bases; junction bases outside the gene matches: 4. Looked up from germline, CDR1 is SGHDN and CDR2 is FVKESK. The CDR3 is 14 residues long. The CDR3 sequence: CASSRDRFNYGYTF. The CDR3 DNA reads TGTGCCAGCAGCCGGGACAGATTCAACTATGGCTACACCTTC.

This clone was seen more than once but under ten times. J is TRBJ1-3 and V is TRBV10-2; TRBD1 aligns across 8 bases. V shed 5 bases, J shed 2 bases, and the junction held 5 bases outside the gene matches. This CDR3 comprises 15 residues. Germline lookup yields CDR1 WSHSY and CDR2 SAAADI. In DNA form, the CDR3 reads TGCGCCAGCAGTTTATCAGGGGGCCCTGGAAACACCATATATTTT. Translated: CASSLSGGPGNTIYF.

The J gene is TRBJ2-2, the V gene TRBV2, with D maybe TRBD2 (6 bases). The CDR3 covers 15 residues. V dropped 5 bases and J dropped 4 bases, with 14 bases sitting between them. Germline loops: CDR1 SNHLY, CDR2 FYNNEI. This chain's CDR3 is CASSTTSPGTGELFF. DNA for the CDR3: TGTGCCAGCAGTACCACTAGCCCGGGCACCGGGGAGCTGTTTTTT.

The chain has TRBV5-6 and TRBJ2-7, with 8 bases lining up with TRBD2. The germline V gene encodes CDR1 SGHDT and CDR2 YYEEEE. The junction had 14 bases not matched to a gene; V was cut back by 0 bases and J by 6 bases. CDR3 length: 17 residues. The CDR3 protein is CASSLAGGASGRGEQYF. DNA of the CDR3: TGTGCCAGCAGCTTGGCCGGTGGAGCTAGCGGGCGCGGCGAGCAGTACTTC.

This clone was seen just once. V usage is TRBV19 and J usage is TRBJ2-7; D gene ambiguous. Germline assignment: CDR1 LNHDA and CDR2 SQIVND (reference sequence). The CDR3 covers 14 residues. Trimming pared 4 bases from V and 1 base from J, leaving 11 bases between. CDR3 sequence (DNA): TGTGCCAGTAGTAGCGACTCACATTCCTACGAGCAGTACTTC. Protein sequence: CASSSDSHSYEQYF.

The chain couples TRBV4-3 to TRBJ1-4; D is undetermined. The V gene's germline CDR1 is LGHNA and CDR2 YSLEER. Trimming took 1 base from V and 6 from J, leaving 12 bases between them. The CDR3 loop spans 15 amino acids. The CDR3 protein is CASSQGVIRYEKLFF. The CDR3 DNA sequence: TGCGCCAGCAGCCAAGGAGTCATCCGGTATGAAAAACTGTTTTTT.

This chain joins TRBV15 and TRBJ1-2, with 7 bases identical to TRBD1. The CDR3 consists of 14 residues. Germline V gene lookup returns CDR1 LNHNV and CDR2 YYDKDF (reference sequence). J gave up 8 bases and V 3 bases, and 9 bases lay outside the gene matches. The CDR3: CATSSQWDSMGYTF. In nucleotides, the CDR3 is TGTGCCACCAGCAGCCAGTGGGACAGTATGGGCTACACCTTC.

In this sample, this clone turned up once. The CDR3 sequence: CASSFRLAGAGELFF. The CDR3 DNA reads TGTGCCAGCAGCTTTCGACTAGCGGGGGCCGGGGAGCTGTTTTTT. This chain joins TRBV5-4 and TRBJ2-2, with 12 positions matching TRBD2. Looked up from germline, CDR1 is SGHNT and CDR2 is YYREEE (reference sequence). The CDR3 has 15 residues. The V gene end was trimmed by 2 bases and the J gene end by 6 bases; junction bases not matched to a gene: 2.

This clone was seen a few times. V is TRBV11-2 and J is TRBJ2-7; D might be TRBD1 (8 bases). This CDR3 is 16 amino acids long. CDR1 SGHAT and CDR2 FQNNGV come from the germline V gene. The V gene lost 5 bases and the J gene lost 1 base, with 18 bases spanning the gap. In nucleotides, the CDR3 is TGTGCCAGCAGCGAGGGGGGGACAGGCTCTTCCTACGAGCAGTACTTC. Translation: CASSEGGTGSSYEQYF.